A selection of T cell receptor beta chains follows, all from one sample in a study of T-cell memory formation after mild COVID-19. TCRdb processed the 5' RACE reads anew with MiXCR; each CDR3 protein has one entry. Of about 500,000 distinct CDR3 sequences listed, over 20% are singletons. The sequenced sample consisted of PBMCs or a T cell subset sorted from them (not recorded which). The receptors were gathered from an adult woman who had mild COVID-19 (a few samples of this study predate the infection). Cell type and time point are not known. Both conserved end residues are part of each CDR3. D genes are given only for firm matches. Rows give clone size only sometimes, using once, few, many, or a class for an expanded clone.

v_call: TRBV6-5; clone_size: many; j_call: TRBJ1-2; d_call: TRBD1; cdr3_nt: TGTGCCAGCAGTTCACGGACAGGGGGTTTAGGAGAAGGCTACACCTTC; cdr3_aa: CASSSRTGGLGEGYTF
v_call: TRBV3-1; clone_size: few; j_call: TRBJ2-7; d_call: TRBD1; cdr3_nt: TGTGCCAGCAGCCAGGACGACAGGGTCGTAGGCTACGAGCAGTACTTC; cdr3_aa: CASSQDDRVVGYEQYF
v_call: TRBV4-2; clone_size: many; j_call: TRBJ2-1; d_call: TRBD1; cdr3_nt: TGTGCCAGCGGAAAGGTAGGGGGCAACGACAATGAGCAGTTCTTC; cdr3_aa: CASGKVGGNDNEQFF
v_call: TRBV5-6; clone_size: -; j_call: TRBJ2-5; d_call: -; cdr3_nt: TGTGCCAGCAGCTTTGGGTATGGGAATTTGAAGACCCAGTACTTC; cdr3_aa: CASSFGYGNLKTQYF
v_call: TRBV5-1; clone_size: few; j_call: TRBJ1-4; d_call: TRBD1; cdr3_nt: TGCGCCAGCAGCGTCCCAGGGGGTGGGGAAAAACTGTTTTTT; cdr3_aa: CASSVPGGGEKLFF
v_call: TRBV7-3; clone_size: -; j_call: TRBJ2-1; d_call: TRBD2; cdr3_nt: TGTGCCAGCAGCTTAAATGGGGCGGGAGGACACTACAATGAGCAGTTCTTC; cdr3_aa: CASSLNGAGGHYNEQFF
v_call: TRBV29-1; clone_size: -; j_call: TRBJ1-4; d_call: TRBD1; cdr3_nt: TGCAGCGACGGACAGGGAACTAATGAAAAACTGTTTTTT; cdr3_aa: CSDGQGTNEKLFF
v_call: TRBV7-3; clone_size: few; j_call: TRBJ2-3; d_call: TRBD1; cdr3_nt: TGTGCCAGCAGGGATCCCGGGACAGGGCATTCCGGCACAGATACGCAGTATTTT; cdr3_aa: CASRDPGTGHSGTDTQYF
v_call: TRBV6-2/TRBV6-3; clone_size: few; j_call: TRBJ2-6; d_call: -; cdr3_nt: TGTGCCAGCAGTAGGGCGAGCTCTGGGGCCAACGTCCTGACTTTC; cdr3_aa: CASSRASSGANVLTF
v_call: TRBV7-9; clone_size: few; j_call: TRBJ2-7; d_call: -; cdr3_nt: TGTGCCAGCAGCCCGGTTGCGCCCTGGGGCGAGCAGTACTTC; cdr3_aa: CASSPVAPWGEQYF
v_call: TRBV7-9; clone_size: few; j_call: TRBJ1-6; d_call: -; cdr3_nt: TGTGCCAGCAGCCCGGGGAGGGTAGGATCACCCCTCCACTTT; cdr3_aa: CASSPGRVGSPLHF
v_call: TRBV5-1; clone_size: -; j_call: TRBJ2-5; d_call: TRBD2; cdr3_nt: TGCGTCAGTTCTAGCGGGGGAGTTCAAGAGACCCAGTACTTC; cdr3_aa: CVSSSGGVQETQYF
v_call: TRBV2; clone_size: few; j_call: TRBJ1-6; d_call: -; cdr3_nt: TGTGCCCGCAGGAGGGAGCCCGGGGAGGCGCTCCACTTT; cdr3_aa: CARRREPGEALHF
v_call: TRBV18; clone_size: many; j_call: TRBJ1-1; d_call: -; cdr3_nt: TGTGCCAGCTCACTGGACAGAAAGAACACTGAAGCTTTCTTT; cdr3_aa: CASSLDRKNTEAFF
v_call: TRBV6-6; clone_size: few; j_call: TRBJ2-7; d_call: -; cdr3_nt: TGTGCCAGCAGTTACTCCACAGGGCTTTCCTACGAGCAGTACTTC; cdr3_aa: CASSYSTGLSYEQYF
v_call: TRBV20-1; clone_size: -; j_call: TRBJ2-3; d_call: TRBD2; cdr3_nt: TGCAGTGCTAGCCTCGGACTAGTCGGCACAGATACGCAGTATTTT; cdr3_aa: CSASLGLVGTDTQYF
v_call: TRBV27; clone_size: few; j_call: TRBJ2-2; d_call: TRBD1; cdr3_nt: TGTGCCAGCAGTTCGGGACAGGCTACCGGGGAGCTGTTTTTT; cdr3_aa: CASSSGQATGELFF
v_call: TRBV12-3/TRBV12-4; clone_size: -; j_call: TRBJ2-3; d_call: TRBD2; cdr3_nt: TGTGCCAGCAGTTTATTAGCGGGAAACGCAGATACGCAGTATTTT; cdr3_aa: CASSLLAGNADTQYF
v_call: TRBV3-1; clone_size: -; j_call: TRBJ2-2; d_call: -; cdr3_nt: TGTGCCAGCAGCCAAGGCCTCCACGCGAACACCGGGGAGCTGTTTTTT; cdr3_aa: CASSQGLHANTGELFF
v_call: TRBV30; clone_size: -; j_call: TRBJ1-2; d_call: -; cdr3_nt: TGTGCCTGGAGCCTCGGAGGTAGCTATGGCTACACCTTC; cdr3_aa: CAWSLGGSYGYTF
v_call: TRBV11-1; clone_size: -; j_call: TRBJ2-7; d_call: TRBD2; cdr3_nt: TGTGCCAGCAGCTGGACTAGTAAAAACGAGCAGTACTTC; cdr3_aa: CASSWTSKNEQYF
v_call: TRBV20-1; clone_size: many; j_call: TRBJ1-6; d_call: -; cdr3_nt: TGCAGTGCTAGCCCCAGTGTGGGTTCGGGTTCACCCCTCCACTTT; cdr3_aa: CSASPSVGSGSPLHF
v_call: TRBV3-1; clone_size: -; j_call: TRBJ1-2; d_call: -; cdr3_nt: TGTGCCAGCAGCCGGACGGCCAGCGGCTATGGCTACACCTTC; cdr3_aa: CASSRTASGYGYTF
v_call: TRBV10-3; clone_size: few; j_call: TRBJ2-3; d_call: TRBD2; cdr3_nt: TGTGCCATCAGCGACAAGGCGCGGGAGTCCTGGGCAGATACGCAGTATTTT; cdr3_aa: CAISDKARESWADTQYF
v_call: TRBV5-1; clone_size: -; j_call: TRBJ1-6; d_call: TRBD1; cdr3_nt: TGCGCCAGCAGCCCCGGACAGGGGAACGGTAATTCACCCCTCCACTTT; cdr3_aa: CASSPGQGNGNSPLHF
v_call: TRBV12-3/TRBV12-4; clone_size: many; j_call: TRBJ2-1; d_call: -; cdr3_nt: TGTGCCAGCAGTGCTGATTACAATGAGCAGTTCTTC; cdr3_aa: CASSADYNEQFF
v_call: TRBV21-1; clone_size: few; j_call: TRBJ2-1; d_call: -; cdr3_nt: TGTGCCAGCAGTCTATCTTGGACTCTCCTTGTTTGCTACAATGAGCAGTTCTTC; cdr3_aa: CASSLSWTLLVCYNEQFF
v_call: TRBV24-1; clone_size: -; j_call: TRBJ2-5; d_call: -; cdr3_nt: TGTGCCACCAGTGGATCCGGGACGGGAGAAGAGACCCAGTACTTC; cdr3_aa: CATSGSGTGEETQYF
v_call: TRBV4-1; clone_size: -; j_call: TRBJ1-4; d_call: -; cdr3_nt: TGCGCCAGCAGCCAAGATCCGGGAGGGGAAAAACTGTTTTTT; cdr3_aa: CASSQDPGGEKLFF
v_call: TRBV20-1; clone_size: many; j_call: TRBJ2-7; d_call: TRBD2; cdr3_nt: TGCAGTGCCAGACCACTATTGGAGACTAGCGTGTACGAGCAGTACTTC; cdr3_aa: CSARPLLETSVYEQYF
v_call: TRBV7-9; clone_size: -; j_call: TRBJ1-2; d_call: -; cdr3_nt: TGTGCCAGCAGCTTAGCGGAGCTTGGCTACACCTTC; cdr3_aa: CASSLAELGYTF
v_call: TRBV7-7; clone_size: -; j_call: TRBJ2-7; d_call: -; cdr3_nt: TGTGCCAGCAGCCCGATTCCGCAGGGCTACGAGCAGTACTTC; cdr3_aa: CASSPIPQGYEQYF
v_call: TRBV5-1; clone_size: few; j_call: TRBJ1-2; d_call: -; cdr3_nt: TGCGCCAGCAGCTCTGGACGGCGGGATGGCTACACCTTC; cdr3_aa: CASSSGRRDGYTF
v_call: TRBV9; clone_size: few; j_call: TRBJ2-7; d_call: TRBD1; cdr3_nt: TGTGCCAGCAGCCTAGGGACAGCTGGGCCCATCGAGCAGTACTTC; cdr3_aa: CASSLGTAGPIEQYF
v_call: TRBV5-1; clone_size: few; j_call: TRBJ1-3; d_call: -; cdr3_nt: TGCGCCAGCAGCTTGGCCGGGACGAGCTCTGGAAACACCATATATTTT; cdr3_aa: CASSLAGTSSGNTIYF
v_call: TRBV7-3; clone_size: -; j_call: TRBJ2-3; d_call: -; cdr3_nt: TGTGCCAGCAGCTCCACCCCTAACACAGATACGCAGTATTTT; cdr3_aa: CASSSTPNTDTQYF
v_call: TRBV3-1; clone_size: few; j_call: TRBJ1-1; d_call: -; cdr3_nt: TGTGCCAGCAGCGCCACAAGGGGAAGGGATTCGACTGAAGCTTTCTTT; cdr3_aa: CASSATRGRDSTEAFF
v_call: TRBV24-1; clone_size: -; j_call: TRBJ2-1; d_call: -; cdr3_nt: TGTGCCACCAGTGATTCGGAAGCGGCCTCCTACAATGAGCAGTTCTTC; cdr3_aa: CATSDSEAASYNEQFF
v_call: TRBV6-5; clone_size: -; j_call: TRBJ1-2; d_call: TRBD1; cdr3_nt: TGTGCCAGCAGGCACCGGGACAGGGGGCGCGGGAACTATGGCTACACCTTC; cdr3_aa: CASRHRDRGRGNYGYTF
v_call: TRBV29-1; clone_size: many; j_call: TRBJ2-7; d_call: -; cdr3_nt: TGCAGCGCCGGTCCCAGCTCCTACGAGCAGTACTTC; cdr3_aa: CSAGPSSYEQYF
v_call: TRBV30; clone_size: -; j_call: TRBJ1-2; d_call: TRBD1; cdr3_nt: TGTGCCTGGAGTGTATCCCTTCTCACAGGGGGCAGCTACACCTTC; cdr3_aa: CAWSVSLLTGGSYTF
v_call: TRBV6-5; clone_size: many; j_call: TRBJ2-5; d_call: TRBD1; cdr3_nt: TGTGCCAGCACCCCGGGGACAGGGAGGACCCAGTACTTC; cdr3_aa: CASTPGTGRTQYF
v_call: TRBV19; clone_size: few; j_call: TRBJ2-7; d_call: TRBD1; cdr3_nt: TGTGCCAGTAGTGGGAACAGGGGGCGCGGCGAGCAGTACTTC; cdr3_aa: CASSGNRGRGEQYF
v_call: TRBV20-1; clone_size: -; j_call: TRBJ2-1; d_call: -; cdr3_nt: TGCAGTGCTAGGGCGGAACCCTACAATGAGCAGTTCTTC; cdr3_aa: CSARAEPYNEQFF
v_call: TRBV5-4; clone_size: few; j_call: TRBJ2-7; d_call: -; cdr3_nt: TGTGCCAGCAGCTTAAGGTTTTACGAGCAGTACTTC; cdr3_aa: CASSLRFYEQYF